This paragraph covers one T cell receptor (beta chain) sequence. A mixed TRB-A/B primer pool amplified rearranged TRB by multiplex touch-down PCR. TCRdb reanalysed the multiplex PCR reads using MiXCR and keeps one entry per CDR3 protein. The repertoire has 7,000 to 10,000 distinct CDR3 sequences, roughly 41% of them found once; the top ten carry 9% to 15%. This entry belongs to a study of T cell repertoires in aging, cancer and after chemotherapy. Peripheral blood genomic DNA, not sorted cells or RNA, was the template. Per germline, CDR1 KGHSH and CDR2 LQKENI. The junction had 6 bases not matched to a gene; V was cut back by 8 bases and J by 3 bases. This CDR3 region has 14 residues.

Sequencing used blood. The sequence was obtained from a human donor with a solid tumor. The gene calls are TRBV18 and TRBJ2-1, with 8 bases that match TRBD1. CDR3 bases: TGTGCCAGCACCCCGGGACAGGTCTACAATGAGCAGTTCTTC. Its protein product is CASTPGQVYNEQFF.